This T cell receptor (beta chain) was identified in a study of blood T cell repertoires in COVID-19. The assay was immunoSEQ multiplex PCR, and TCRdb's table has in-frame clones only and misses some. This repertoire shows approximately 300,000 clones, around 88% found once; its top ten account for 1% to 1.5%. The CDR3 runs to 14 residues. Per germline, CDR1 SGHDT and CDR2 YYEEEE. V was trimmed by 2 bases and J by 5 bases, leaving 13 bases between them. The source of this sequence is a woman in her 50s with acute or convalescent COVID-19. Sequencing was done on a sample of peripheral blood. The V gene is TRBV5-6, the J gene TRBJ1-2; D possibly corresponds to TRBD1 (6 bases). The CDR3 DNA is TGTGCCAGCAGCTTAGGGGGGGCGCGGTATGGCTACACCTTC. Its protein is CASSLGGARYGYTF.